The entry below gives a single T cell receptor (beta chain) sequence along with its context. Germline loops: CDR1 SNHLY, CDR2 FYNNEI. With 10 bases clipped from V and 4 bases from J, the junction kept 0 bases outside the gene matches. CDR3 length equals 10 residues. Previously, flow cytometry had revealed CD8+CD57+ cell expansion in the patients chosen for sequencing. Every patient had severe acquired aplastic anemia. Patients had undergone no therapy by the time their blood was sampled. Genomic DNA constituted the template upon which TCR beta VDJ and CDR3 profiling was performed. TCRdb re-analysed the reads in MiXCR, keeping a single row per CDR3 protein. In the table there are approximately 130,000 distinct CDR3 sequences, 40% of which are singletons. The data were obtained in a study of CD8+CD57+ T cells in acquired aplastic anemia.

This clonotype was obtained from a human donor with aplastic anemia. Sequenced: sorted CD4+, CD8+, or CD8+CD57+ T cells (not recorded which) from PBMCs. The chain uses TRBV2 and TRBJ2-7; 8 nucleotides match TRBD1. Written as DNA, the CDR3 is TGTGCCAACAGGGGGTACGAGCAGTACTTC. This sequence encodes CANRGYEQYF.